These 3 T cell receptor beta chains came from one sample sequenced in a study of beta chain features in type 1 diabetes (dated by TCRdb to between 2017 and 2018). Overall study results and their limits: Type 1 diabetes patients showed a moderate but significant shortening of TCRB CDR3 length in all four CD4+ subsets.

These receptors have no known antigen. Libraries were constructed by the immunoSEQ multiplex PCR assay. The entire isolated RNA was reverse transcribed using the High Capacity cDNA Reverse Transcription Kit, and thus expressed TCRB transcripts were sequenced. In TCRdb, the immuneACCESS table is reduced to in-frame sequences with V and J assigned. These tables do not hold every clone; where another copy was compared, an unresolved V gene accounts for under half, and the others remain unexplained. Within this sample are some 170,000 clones, with about 63% of them counted one time only. The top ten clones comprise roughly 0.092% of the sample. Sequences were obtained from naive CD4+ T cells from blood. This sample's cell subset or site label indicates: true naive CD4+ T cells. The receptors originated from a man between 25 and 39 years old with type 1 diabetes.

This clone was seen more than once but under ten times. J is TRBJ2-3 and V is TRBV7-6; D is unclear. This CDR3 comprises 16 residues. Per germline, CDR1 SGHVS and CDR2 FNYEAQ. The V end was cut by 0 bases, the J end by 7 bases, with 17 bases between. The DNA for the CDR3 is TGTGCCAGCAGCTTAGCGCAGGCGGTGGCCGCCAATACGCAGTATTTT. Encoded protein: CASSLAQAVAANTQYF.

This clone has just a few counts. CDR3 DNA: TGTGCCAGCAGTGAATTCCAGGTCGGGGGCTACACCTTC. Translated, it gives CASSEFQVGGYTF. The chain recombines TRBV25-1 with TRBJ1-2; D not resolved. CDR3 size: 13 residues. CDR1 MGHDK and CDR2 SYGVNS come from the germline V gene. V was cut by 1 base and J by 8 bases, with 11 bases left in between.

This clone was observed a few times. The CDR3 coding sequence is TGCAGTGCTGAAATCCAAGAGACCCAGTACTTC. Translating gives CSAEIQETQYF. The J gene is TRBJ2-5, the V gene TRBV20-1; D is uncertain. This CDR3 is built from 11 residues. The germline V gene encodes CDR1 DFQATT and CDR2 SNEGSKA (reference sequence). Between the trimmed V and J ends, which lost 5 bases and 1 base, there was a span of 5 bases.